This record covers a single T cell receptor (beta chain). Regarding treatment: about 20 received Ad26.COV2.S at low or high dose, single or two shots; about 5 received placebo; per-sample allocation not given. At day 63 after the first vaccine or placebo injection, samples were drawn. The sample originates from a study of Ad26.COV2.S vaccination and SARS-CoV-2 variants. Libraries were prepared by immunoSEQ multiplex PCR; TCRdb keeps only in-frame clonotypes and omits some of them. This sample has roughly 400,000 clones; roughly 87% occur once, and the top ten carry 4.3%. The germline CDR1 and CDR2 sequences are SGHTA and FQGNSA. The ends lost 3 bases at V and 5 bases at J; junction bases unmatched: 9. The length of the CDR3 is 15 residues.

V is TRBV7-2 and J is TRBJ1-1; 7 bases fit TRBD1. The source material was peripheral blood, sampled in a trial of Ad26.COV2.S vaccine versus placebo. This receptor was identified in a person aged 18 to 59 who received the Ad26.COV2.S COVID-19 vaccine or a placebo. CDR3 residues: CASSFTGVRGTEAFF. The CDR3 coding sequence is TGTGCCAGCAGCTTTACAGGGGTGAGAGGAACTGAAGCTTTCTTT. The full variable domain, completed using reference TRBV7-2 and TRBJ1-1, is GAGVSQSPSNKVTEKGKDVELRCDPISGHTALYWYRQSLGQGLEFLIYFQGNSAPDKSGLPSDRFSAERTGGSVSTLTIQRTQQEDSAVYLCASSFTGVRGTEAFFGQGTRLTVV.